The 27 T cell receptor beta chains in this list originate from one sample, sequenced in a study of blood T cell repertoires in COVID-19. Using immunoSEQ multiplex PCR, the repertoire was profiled, and TCRdb retains in-frame clones only, with some absent. The profile shows fewer than 120,000 clones, less than 85% of them singletons. The sequenced sample was peripheral blood. These receptor sequences come from a woman aged 80 or older with acute or convalescent COVID-19.

V is TRBV7-9 and J is TRBJ1-1, with 12 bases lining up with TRBD1. Losses at the gene ends were 5 bases for V and 10 bases for J; bases not matched to a gene: 8. The CDR3 extends over 14 amino acids. The V gene's germline CDR1 is SEHNR and CDR2 FQNEAQ (reference sequence). CDR3 loop: CASSIGGQGAIAFF. The CDR3 DNA follows: TGTGCCAGCAGCATCGGGGGACAGGGGGCTATAGCTTTCTTT.

This clone was counted once. The gene calls are TRBV18 and TRBJ1-2, with TRBD1 matching over 10 bases. Germline CDR1 reads KGHSH; CDR2 reads LQKENI. The J segment lost 5 bases and the V segment lost 1 base, leaving 7 bases of the junction unmatched. This CDR3 comprises 16 residues. The CDR3 reads CASSPLRDRGGYGYTF. In DNA form, the CDR3 reads TGTGCCAGCTCACCACTCCGGGACAGGGGCGGGTATGGCTACACCTTC.

The chain carries TRBV3-1 (or the pseudogene TRBV3-2) and TRBJ1-6, with D possibly matching TRBD1 (5 bases). The CDR3 has 19 amino acids. Trimming cost V 8 bases and J 10 bases, with 33 bases left between them. Germline V lookup: CDR1 LGHDT, CDR2 YNNKEL (reference sequence). The CDR3 loop is CASCYHAYGAGRNRSPLHF. CDR3 nucleotide sequence: TGTGCCAGCTGTTACCACGCGTATGGGGCTGGGCGAAATCGGTCACCCCTCCACTTT.

V is TRBV2 and J is TRBJ1-2; D uncertain. Looked up from germline, CDR1 is SNHLY and CDR2 is FYNNEI. CDR3 length equals 13 residues. V lost 2 bases and J 0 bases, leaving 4 bases between the germline ends. The CDR3 protein is CASSERANYGYTF. For the CDR3, the DNA is TGTGCCAGCAGTGAAAGAGCTAACTATGGCTACACCTTC. Full variable domain (missing parts from reference TRBV2 and TRBJ1-2): EPEVTQTPSHQVTQMGQEVILRCVPISNHLYFYWYRQILGQKVEFLVSFYNNEISEKSEIFDDQFSVERPDGSNFTLKIRSTKLEDSAMYFCASSERANYGYTFGSGTRLTVV.

This clone has a single count. The chain is built from TRBV6-5 and TRBJ2-1, with 10 bases that match TRBD2. The CDR3 runs 15 residues. The V and J ends lost 5 bases and 4 bases, in that order; junction bases with no gene match: 5. Germline lookup yields CDR1 MNHEY and CDR2 SVGAGI. CDR3 loop: CASSLLAGKYNEQFF. CDR3 sequence (DNA): TGTGCCAGCAGTCTACTAGCGGGGAAATACAATGAGCAGTTCTTC.

The DNA of the CDR3 is TGCGCCAGCAGACTGGGACAGGACACAGATACGCAGTATTTT. Residues: CASRLGQDTDTQYF. V and J are TRBV5-1 and TRBJ2-3; 8 nucleotides agree with TRBD1. Germline V gene sequence: CDR1 SGHRS, CDR2 YFSETQ. The CDR3 is made up of 14 amino acids. V lost 5 bases and J lost 2; bases outside the gene matches: 4.

In this sample, this clone turned up once. V and J are TRBV30 and TRBJ2-3, with 10 nucleotides matching TRBD2. Germline V gives CDR1 GTSNPN, CDR2 SVGIG (reference sequence). V gave up 3 bases and J gave up 1 base; unmatched junction bases: 7. The length of the CDR3 is 16 residues. The CDR3 is CAWSRWSGRGTDTQYF. The CDR3, as DNA: TGTGCCTGGAGCCGGTGGAGCGGGAGGGGCACAGATACGCAGTATTTT.

The V gene is TRBV10-3, the J gene TRBJ1-3; tentative D call: TRBD1 (5 bases). V lost 0 bases, J lost 2 bases, and 17 bases lay in between. Germline CDR1 ENHRY, CDR2 SYGVKD. This CDR3 is built from 18 residues. The CDR3 nucleotides read TGTGCCATCAGTGAGTCGAGCGGGGGTTGGGGACCTGGAAACACCATATATTTT. It translates to CAISESSGGWGPGNTIYF.

The chain uses TRBV11-2 and TRBJ1-2; the match to TRBD1 covers 8 bases. CDR1 is SGHAT and CDR2 is FQNNGV in the germline V gene. The junction had 7 bases not matched to a gene; V was cut back by 3 bases and J by 4 bases. The CDR3 spans 15 residues. This CDR3 reads CASSFSGGMSYGYTF. Written as DNA, the CDR3 is TGTGCCAGCAGCTTCTCAGGGGGCATGAGCTATGGCTACACCTTC.

The gene calls are TRBV28 and TRBJ2-5; 10 nucleotides match TRBD2. Germline lookup yields CDR1 MDHEN and CDR2 SYDVKM. The CDR3 length is 15 residues. The J segment lost 4 bases and the V segment lost 8 bases, leaving 10 bases of the junction unmatched. Here the CDR3 DNA reads TGTGCCAGCGCGACGGGGCTAGCGGGAGCAGAGACCCAGTACTTC. It translates to CASATGLAGAETQYF.

The CDR3 coding sequence is TGTGCCACCCGGACAGGTATCGGACTAGCGGGGGTAGAGACCCAGTACTTC. This encodes CATRTGIGLAGVETQYF. The gene calls are TRBV10-3 and TRBJ2-5, with TRBD2 matching over 13 bases. CDR1 is ENHRY and CDR2 is SYGVKD in the germline V gene. Losses at the gene ends were 10 bases for V and 4 bases for J; bases not matched to a gene: 15. The CDR3 is 17 amino acids.

V is TRBV12-3 or TRBV12-4 and J is TRBJ1-2, with unresolved D. V lost 5 bases, J lost 7 bases, and 14 bases lay in between. CDR3 length: 13 residues. Here the CDR3 DNA reads TGTGCCAGCAGTCAGAACCTTGGCCTTGGCTACACCTTC. Encoded protein: CASSQNLGLGYTF.

This chain uses TRBV6-1 with TRBJ1-2; D gene unclear. V lost 2 bases and J lost 7, with 11 bases in between. The CDR3 covers 13 residues. Germline CDR1 reads MNHNS; CDR2 reads SASEGT. The CDR3 coding sequence is TGTGCCAGCAGTGAAATGGTTCGGAGTGGCTACACCTTC. It codes for CASSEMVRSGYTF.

V is TRBV7-9 and J is TRBJ1-4; weak D call: TRBD1 (5 bases). Germline V gene lookup returns CDR1 SEHNR and CDR2 FQNEAQ (reference sequence). Trimming pared 5 bases from V and 8 bases from J, leaving 15 bases between. This CDR3 has 14 amino acids. The CDR3, as DNA: TGTGCCAGCAGCCCAGGGTGGAGAGGCGAAAAACTGTTTTTT. As protein: CASSPGWRGEKLFF.

The chain has TRBV7-3 and TRBJ2-1; no clear D. The V end lost 8 bases, the J end lost 6 bases, and 11 bases lay between the germline ends. The CDR3 is made up of 12 amino acids. The germline CDR1 and CDR2 sequences are SGHTA and FQGTGA. CDR3 amino acids: CASGLTINEQFF. The CDR3 DNA follows: TGTGCCAGCGGGCTGACAATCAATGAGCAGTTCTTC.

The chain carries TRBV28 and TRBJ1-2; 9 bases line up with TRBD1. The junction had 4 bases not matched to a gene; V was cut back by 6 bases and J by 5 bases. CDR3 length equals 13 residues. Germline values: CDR1 MDHEN, CDR2 SYDVKM. This CDR3 is CASRSGTGYGYTF. The DNA of the CDR3 is TGTGCCAGCAGATCTGGGACAGGGTATGGCTACACCTTC.

This chain connects TRBV3-1 (or the pseudogene TRBV3-2) to TRBJ2-7; D is unresolved. Germline CDR1 and CDR2: LGHDT and YNNKEL (reference sequence). The CDR3 runs to 12 residues. V shed 5 bases and J shed 6 bases, with 11 bases lying between them. CDR3 bases: TGTGCCAGCAGCTCCGGAGTAAGCGAGCAGTACTTC. This sequence encodes CASSSGVSEQYF.

J is TRBJ2-5 and V is TRBV5-1; TRBD2 agrees at 7 bases. This CDR3 has 15 residues. The germline V gene encodes CDR1 SGHRS and CDR2 YFSETQ. Trimming cost V 4 bases and J 5 bases; bases outside gene matches: 11. DNA for the CDR3: TGCGCCAGCAGCAACCGGGGGGACCCTAGGGAGACCCAGTACTTC. It yields the protein CASSNRGDPRETQYF.

V is TRBV5-5 and J is TRBJ2-2, with a tentative D call TRBD1 (5 bases). The CDR3 spans 16 residues. Trimming removed 1 base at V and 0 bases at J, with 10 bases between. Germline CDR1 SGHKS, CDR2 YYEKEE (reference sequence). The CDR3 is CASSLSPGTNTGELFF. DNA for the CDR3: TGTGCCAGCAGCTTGTCGCCAGGGACGAACACCGGGGAGCTGTTTTTT.

The V call is TRBV18, the J call TRBJ1-4; 9 bases map to TRBD1. V was clipped by 0 bases and J by 7 bases; unmatched bases: 9. The CDR3 is 17 residues long. The germline CDR1 and CDR2 sequences are KGHSH and LQKENI. The CDR3 protein is CASSPPSLGQGSEKLFF. The CDR3 DNA sequence: TGTGCCAGCTCACCACCCTCGCTCGGACAGGGGAGTGAAAAACTGTTTTTT.

In its sample, this clone was seen once. This sample also contains other DNA sequences that code for the same CDR3. The chain carries TRBV7-2 and TRBJ2-7; D ambiguous. The CDR3 is made up of 11 amino acids. Between the trimmed V and J ends, which lost 5 bases and 2 bases, there was a span of 4 bases. The germline CDR1 and CDR2 sequences are SGHTA and FQGNSA. CDR3 DNA: TGTGCCAGCAGCAGCACCTACGAGCAGTACTTC. Protein product: CASSSTYEQYF.

The rearrangement joins TRBV19 to TRBJ2-7, with 8 bases that match TRBD2. V was clipped by 3 bases and J by 3 bases; unmatched bases: 10. This CDR3 contains 16 residues. Germline values: CDR1 LNHDA, CDR2 SQIVND (reference sequence). The CDR3 is CASSILTSGGGYEQYF. The CDR3 DNA follows: TGTGCCAGTAGTATCCTCACTAGCGGCGGTGGCTACGAGCAGTACTTC.

This sequence joins TRBV19 and TRBJ1-2; 9 bases are shared with TRBD1. The V and J ends lost 6 bases and 4 bases, in that order; junction bases with no gene match: 18. Germline CDR1 and CDR2: LNHDA and SQIVND (reference sequence). The CDR3 sequence is 18 residues long. The CDR3 is CASRKSLGTGRNIYGYTF. The CDR3 DNA is TGTGCCAGTAGGAAATCCTTAGGGACAGGGAGAAACATCTATGGCTACACCTTC.

The sample holds one count of this clone. The J gene is TRBJ2-2, the V gene TRBV7-2; D is unclear. The V end was cut by 5 bases, the J end by 3 bases, with 7 bases between. The CDR3 runs 13 residues. Germline V CDR1 and CDR2: SGHTA, FQGNSA. CDR3 residues: CASSPQDTGELFF. The CDR3 DNA sequence: TGTGCCAGCAGCCCGCAGGACACCGGGGAGCTGTTTTTT. Looking up the rest from reference TRBV7-2 and TRBJ2-2 gives the full variable domain: GAGVSQSPSNKVTEKGKDVELRCDPISGHTALYWYRQSLGQGLEFLIYFQGNSAPDKSGLPSDRFSAERTGGSVSTLTIQRTQQEDSAVYLCASSPQDTGELFFGEGSRLTVL.

The V call is TRBV30, the J call TRBJ2-5; tentative D call: TRBD1 (6 bases). This CDR3 is 13 amino acids long. V lost 2 bases and J lost 4, with 11 bases in between. Germline V gene sequence: CDR1 GTSNPN, CDR2 SVGIG (reference sequence). DNA of the CDR3: TGTGCCTGGAGTAAACAGGGCGGAGAGACCCAGTACTTC. This encodes CAWSKQGGETQYF.

The chain carries TRBV30 and TRBJ1-1; D is uncertain. Deletions cut 2 bases from V and 4 bases from J, with 11 bases between. CDR1 is GTSNPN and CDR2 is SVGIG in the germline V gene (reference sequence). The CDR3 spans 13 residues. Here the CDR3 DNA reads TGTGCCTGGAGTATGGCGGGTCCCACTGAAGCTTTCTTT. It specifies CAWSMAGPTEAFF. Full variable domain (rest looked up from reference TRBV30 and TRBJ1-1): SQTIHQWPATLVQPVGSPLSLECTVEGTSNPNLYWYRQAAGRGLQLLFYSVGIGQISSEVPQNLSASRPQDRQFILSSKKLLLSDSGFYLCAWSMAGPTEAFFGQGTRLTVV.

The chain combines TRBV11-2 with TRBJ2-2; a weak D match, TRBD1 (6 bases). With 4 bases removed from V and 1 base from J, the gap between germline ends came to 16 bases. This CDR3 contains 17 residues. Germline CDR1 SGHAT, CDR2 FQNNGV. CDR3 sequence: CASSSHLSTGNTGELFF. DNA of the CDR3: TGTGCCAGCAGCTCGCATCTCTCGACAGGGAACACCGGGGAGCTGTTTTTT.